The entry below gives a single T cell receptor beta chain sequence along with its context. This specimen belongs to a study of cytomegalovirus exposure and HLA in healthy donors. CDR3 length: 14 amino acids. Per germline, CDR1 SGHTA and CDR2 FQGNSA. Trimming took off 2 bases at V and 0 bases at J, with 8 bases between the two ends. Sequenced by immunoSEQ multiplex PCR; TCRdb stores in-frame clones only, minus some. Altogether 200,000 or so clones are present, 70% to 85% being singletons, with the ten largest covering around 15%. The chain uses TRBV7-2 and TRBJ2-7; no clear D gene. Material for sequencing was PBMCs. The source of this sequence is a woman between 25 and 40 years old in good health and CMV-seropositive. In nucleotides, the CDR3 is TGTGCCAGCAGCTTACTCGCGAACTCCTACGAGCAGTACTTC. This translates into CASSLLANSYEQYF.